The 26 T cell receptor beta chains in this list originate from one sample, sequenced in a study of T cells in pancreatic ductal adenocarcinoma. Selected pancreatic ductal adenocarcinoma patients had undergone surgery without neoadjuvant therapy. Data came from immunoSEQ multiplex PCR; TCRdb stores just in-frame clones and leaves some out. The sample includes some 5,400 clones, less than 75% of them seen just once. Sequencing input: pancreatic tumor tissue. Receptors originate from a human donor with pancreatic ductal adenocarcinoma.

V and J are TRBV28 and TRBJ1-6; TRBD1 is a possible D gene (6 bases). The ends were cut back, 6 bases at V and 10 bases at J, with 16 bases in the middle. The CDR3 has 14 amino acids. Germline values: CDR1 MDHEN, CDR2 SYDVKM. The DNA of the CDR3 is TGTGCCAGCAGAACCACAGGGCTAGGATCACCCCTCCACTTT. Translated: CASRTTGLGSPLHF.

The CDR3 loop reads CASNPTGIYGYTF. The DNA for the CDR3 is TGTGCCAGCAATCCGACAGGCATCTATGGCTACACCTTC. This sequence joins TRBV6-6 and TRBJ1-2; D is perhaps TRBD1 (6 bases). The length of the CDR3 is 13 residues. Germline assignment: CDR1 MNHNY and CDR2 SVGAGI (reference sequence). Trimming left V 7 bases short and J 4 bases short, with 13 bases between.

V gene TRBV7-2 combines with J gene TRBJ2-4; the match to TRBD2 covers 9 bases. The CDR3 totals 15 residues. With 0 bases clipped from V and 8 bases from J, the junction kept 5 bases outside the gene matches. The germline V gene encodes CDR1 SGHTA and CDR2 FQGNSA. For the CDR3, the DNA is TGTGCCAGCAGCTTAGCAGGCCTAGCGGGGTACATTCAGTACTTC. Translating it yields CASSLAGLAGYIQYF.

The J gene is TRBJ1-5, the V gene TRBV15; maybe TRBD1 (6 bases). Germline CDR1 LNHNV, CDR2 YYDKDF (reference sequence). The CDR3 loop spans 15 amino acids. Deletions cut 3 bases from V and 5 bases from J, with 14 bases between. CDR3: CATSSTGTTYQPQHF. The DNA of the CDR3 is TGTGCCACCAGCAGCACAGGGACTACCTATCAGCCCCAGCATTTT. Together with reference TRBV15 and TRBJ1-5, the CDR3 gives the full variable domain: DAMVIQNPRYQVTQFGKPVTLSCSQTLNHNVMYWYQQKSSQAPKLLFHYYDKDFNNEADTPDNFQSRRPNTSFCFLDIRSPGLGDTAMYLCATSSTGTTYQPQHFGDGTRLSIL.

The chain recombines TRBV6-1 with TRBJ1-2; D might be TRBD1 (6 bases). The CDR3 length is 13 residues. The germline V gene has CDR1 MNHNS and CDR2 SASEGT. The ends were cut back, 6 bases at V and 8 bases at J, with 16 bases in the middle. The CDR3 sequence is CASRLRTVDGYTF. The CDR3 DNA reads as TGTGCCAGCAGGCTCCGGACAGTTGACGGCTACACCTTC.

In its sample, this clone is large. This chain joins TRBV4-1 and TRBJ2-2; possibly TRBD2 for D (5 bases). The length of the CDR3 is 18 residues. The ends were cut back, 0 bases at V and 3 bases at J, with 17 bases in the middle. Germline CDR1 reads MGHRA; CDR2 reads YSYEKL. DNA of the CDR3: TGCGCCAGCAGCCAAGACGGAGGAGCGGCGCTGTACACCGGGGAGCTGTTTTTT. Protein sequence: CASSQDGGAALYTGELFF.

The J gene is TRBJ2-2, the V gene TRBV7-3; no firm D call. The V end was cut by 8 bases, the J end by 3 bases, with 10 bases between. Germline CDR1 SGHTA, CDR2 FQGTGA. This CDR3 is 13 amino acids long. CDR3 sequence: CASRSQDTGELFF. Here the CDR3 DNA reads TGTGCCAGCCGAAGTCAGGACACCGGGGAGCTGTTTTTT.

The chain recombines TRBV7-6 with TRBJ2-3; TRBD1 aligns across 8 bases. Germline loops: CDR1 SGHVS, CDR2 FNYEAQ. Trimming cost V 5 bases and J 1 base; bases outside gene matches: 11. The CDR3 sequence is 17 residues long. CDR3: CASSPIPLDRGTDTQYF. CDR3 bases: TGTGCCAGCAGCCCCATCCCTCTGGACAGGGGCACAGATACGCAGTATTTT.

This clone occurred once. CDR3 protein: CASSLVPRREQYF. CDR3 DNA sequence: TGTGCCAGCAGCTTAGTTCCCCGTCGGGAGCAGTACTTC. The genes are TRBV7-2 and TRBJ2-7, with no clear D. CDR3 size: 13 residues. V was pared by 1 base and J by 7 bases, with 11 bases between. Germline CDR1 reads SGHTA; CDR2 reads FQGNSA. The variable domain in full, with the rest retrieved from reference TRBV7-2 and TRBJ2-7, is GAGVSQSPSNKVTEKGKDVELRCDPISGHTALYWYRQSLGQGLEFLIYFQGNSAPDKSGLPSDRFSAERTGGSVSTLTIQRTQQEDSAVYLCASSLVPRREQYFGPGTRLTVT.

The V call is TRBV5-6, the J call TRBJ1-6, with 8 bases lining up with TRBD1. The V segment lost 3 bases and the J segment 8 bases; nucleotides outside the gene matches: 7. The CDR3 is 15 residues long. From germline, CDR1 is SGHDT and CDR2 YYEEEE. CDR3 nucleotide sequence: TGTGCCAGCAGCTATACAGGGGGATGGGATTCACCCCTCCACTTT. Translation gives CASSYTGGWDSPLHF.

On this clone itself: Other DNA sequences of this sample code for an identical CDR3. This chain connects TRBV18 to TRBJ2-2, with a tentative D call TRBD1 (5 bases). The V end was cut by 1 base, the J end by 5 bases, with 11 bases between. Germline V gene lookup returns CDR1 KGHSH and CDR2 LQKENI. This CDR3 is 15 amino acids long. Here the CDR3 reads CASSPLQGRTGELFF. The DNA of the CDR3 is TGTGCCAGCTCACCACTGCAGGGTCGGACCGGGGAGCTGTTTTTT.

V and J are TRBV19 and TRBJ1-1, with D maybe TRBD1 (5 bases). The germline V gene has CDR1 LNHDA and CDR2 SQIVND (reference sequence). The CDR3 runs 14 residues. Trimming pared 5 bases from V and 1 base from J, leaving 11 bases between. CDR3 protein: CASSLLGGNTEAFF. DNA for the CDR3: TGTGCCAGTAGTCTCCTCGGGGGGAACACTGAAGCTTTCTTT.

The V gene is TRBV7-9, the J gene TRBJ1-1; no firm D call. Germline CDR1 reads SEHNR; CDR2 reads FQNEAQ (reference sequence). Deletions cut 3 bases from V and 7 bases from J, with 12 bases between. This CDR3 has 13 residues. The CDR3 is CASSFSGIDEAFF. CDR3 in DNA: TGTGCCAGCAGCTTTTCGGGAATAGATGAAGCTTTCTTT.

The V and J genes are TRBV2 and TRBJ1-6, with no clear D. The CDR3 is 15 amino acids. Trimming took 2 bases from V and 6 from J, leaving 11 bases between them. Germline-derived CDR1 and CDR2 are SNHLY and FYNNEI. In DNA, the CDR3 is TGTGCCAGCAGTGAAAGAGGGCAGATTAATTCACCCCTCCACTTT. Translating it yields CASSERGQINSPLHF.

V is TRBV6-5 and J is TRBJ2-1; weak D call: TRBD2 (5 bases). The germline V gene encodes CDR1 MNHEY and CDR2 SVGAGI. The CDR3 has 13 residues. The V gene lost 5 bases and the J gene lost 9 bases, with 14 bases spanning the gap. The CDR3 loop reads CASSETIGGEQFF. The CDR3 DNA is TGTGCCAGCAGTGAGACTATAGGTGGTGAGCAGTTCTTC.

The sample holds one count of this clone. CDR3 residues: CASVLASEQFF. For the CDR3, the DNA is TGTGCCAGCGTACTAGCGAGCGAGCAGTTCTTC. V is TRBV2 and J is TRBJ2-1, with 7 nucleotides matching TRBD2. Trimming at V came to 8 bases and at J to 10 bases, leaving 5 bases not matched to a gene. The germline V gene has CDR1 SNHLY and CDR2 FYNNEI. The CDR3 length is 11 residues.

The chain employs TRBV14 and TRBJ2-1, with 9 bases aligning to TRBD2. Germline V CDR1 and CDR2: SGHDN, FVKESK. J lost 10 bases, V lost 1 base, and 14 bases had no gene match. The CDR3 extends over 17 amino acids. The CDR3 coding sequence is TGTGCCAGCAGCCAAGCCGTATGGGCGGGGGGGCCCGGAGAGCAGTTCTTC. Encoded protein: CASSQAVWAGGPGEQFF.

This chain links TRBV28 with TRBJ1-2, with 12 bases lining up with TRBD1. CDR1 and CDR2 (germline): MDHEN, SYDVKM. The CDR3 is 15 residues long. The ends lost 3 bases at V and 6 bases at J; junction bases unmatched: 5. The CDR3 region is CASSFPGQGANGYTF. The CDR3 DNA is TGTGCCAGCAGTTTCCCGGGACAGGGGGCGAATGGCTACACCTTC.

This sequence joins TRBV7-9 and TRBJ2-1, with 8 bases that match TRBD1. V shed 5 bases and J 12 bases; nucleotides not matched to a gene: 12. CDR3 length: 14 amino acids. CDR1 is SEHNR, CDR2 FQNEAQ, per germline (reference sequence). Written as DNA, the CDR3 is TGTGCCAGCAGCCGGGATGACAGGGGCTTTGGGCAGTTCTTC. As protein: CASSRDDRGFGQFF.

This CDR3 is CASSTRGGNQPQHF. CDR3 nucleotides: TGTGCCAGCAGTACCAGGGGCGGCAATCAGCCCCAGCATTTT. This chain links TRBV28 with TRBJ1-5, with D perhaps matching TRBD1 (6 bases). The CDR3 runs to 14 residues. V lost 5 bases to trimming and J lost 2 bases, with 10 bases between them. CDR1 and CDR2 (germline): MDHEN, SYDVKM. The full variable domain, rest sourced from reference TRBV28 and TRBJ1-5, is DVKVTQSSRYLVKRTGEKVFLECVQDMDHENMFWYRQDPGLGLRLIYFSYDVKMKEKGDIPEGYSVSREKKERFSLILESASTNQTSMYLCASSTRGGNQPQHFGDGTRLSIL.

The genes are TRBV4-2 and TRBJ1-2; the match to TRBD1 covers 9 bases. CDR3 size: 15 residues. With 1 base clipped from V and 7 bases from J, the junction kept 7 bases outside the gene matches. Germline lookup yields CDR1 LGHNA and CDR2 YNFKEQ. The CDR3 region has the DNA TGTGCCAGCAGCCAAGGACAGGGGGTAAGCGGTGGCTACACCTTC. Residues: CASSQGQGVSGGYTF.

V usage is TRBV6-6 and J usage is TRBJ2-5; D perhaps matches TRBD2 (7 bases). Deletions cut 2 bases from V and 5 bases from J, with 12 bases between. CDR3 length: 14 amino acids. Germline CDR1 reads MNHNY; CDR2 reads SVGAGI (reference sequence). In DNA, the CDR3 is TGTGCCAGCAGTTACGGGGGGGCAGAGGAGACCCAGTACTTC. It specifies CASSYGGAEETQYF.

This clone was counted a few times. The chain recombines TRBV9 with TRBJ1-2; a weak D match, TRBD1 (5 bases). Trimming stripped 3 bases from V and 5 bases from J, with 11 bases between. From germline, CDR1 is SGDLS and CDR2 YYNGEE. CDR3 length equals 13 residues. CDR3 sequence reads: CASSATGDYGYTF. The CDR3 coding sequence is TGTGCCAGCAGCGCCACGGGGGATTATGGCTACACCTTC.

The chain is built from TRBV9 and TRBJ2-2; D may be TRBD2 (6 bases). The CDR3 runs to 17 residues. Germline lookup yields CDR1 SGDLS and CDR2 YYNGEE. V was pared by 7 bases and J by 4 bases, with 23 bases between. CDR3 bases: TGTGCCAGCGAGGAGGGGTTAGGATTACCCGGCACCGGGGAGCTGTTTTTT. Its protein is CASEEGLGLPGTGELFF. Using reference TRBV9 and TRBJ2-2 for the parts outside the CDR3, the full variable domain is DSGVTQTPKHLITATGQRVTLRCSPRSGDLSVYWYQQSLDQGLQFLIQYYNGEERAKGNILERFSAQQFPDLHSELNLSSLELGDSALYFCASEEGLGLPGTGELFFGEGSRLTVL.

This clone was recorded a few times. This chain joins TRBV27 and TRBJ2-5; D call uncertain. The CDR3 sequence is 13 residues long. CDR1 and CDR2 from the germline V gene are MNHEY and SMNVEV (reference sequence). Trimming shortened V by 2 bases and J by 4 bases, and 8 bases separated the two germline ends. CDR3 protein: CASSLRRGETQYF. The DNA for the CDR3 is TGTGCCAGCAGTTTAAGGAGAGGAGAGACCCAGTACTTC.

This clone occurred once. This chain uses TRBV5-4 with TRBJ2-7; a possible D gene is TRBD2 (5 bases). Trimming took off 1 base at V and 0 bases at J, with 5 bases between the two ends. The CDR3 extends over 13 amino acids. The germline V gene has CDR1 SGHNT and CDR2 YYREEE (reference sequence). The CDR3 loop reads CASSLTSSYEQYF. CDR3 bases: TGTGCCAGCAGCTTGACTAGCTCCTACGAGCAGTACTTC.